The entry below describes one T cell receptor (beta chain). This CDR3 is 15 amino acids long. The V gene end was trimmed by 2 bases and the J gene end by 5 bases; junction bases not matched to a gene: 9. In germline, CDR1 is SGHRS, CDR2 YFSETQ. The sample originates from a study of blood T cell repertoires in COVID-19. Overall study context: From the United States, Italy and Spain came samples of acute and convalescent COVID-19. T cells, B-cell-depleted T cells, or PBMCs provided the cDNA or gDNA that served as material.

Authors' data handling: Reference gene primer amplification in the assay estimated nucleated cell counts. Generated by immunoSEQ multiplex PCR, the TCRdb table keeps only in-frame clones and is missing some. D and trimming come from the DNA, and the V and J calls and clone size come from that table. Of tens of thousands of clones in the sample, roughly nine tenths were seen once. The specimen was peripheral blood. The chain employs TRBV5-1 and TRBJ1-1, with 7 bases lining up with TRBD1. This TCR derives from a man aged 55 to 70 with acute or convalescent COVID-19. The CDR3 reads CASSFYTGEGTEAFF. Written as DNA, the CDR3 is TGCGCCAGCAGCTTTTATACAGGGGAAGGAACTGAAGCTTTCTTT.